The source of this T cell receptor beta chain is a study of T cells in Graves' hyperthyroidism and ophthalmopathy. The TCR beta CDR3 regions underwent amplification using RNA transcripts as the source. Primed by the HTBI set, a first-round RT-PCR was run on the TCR CDR3. TCRdb reprocessed the multiplex PCR reads via MiXCR and lists one record per CDR3 protein. This table has 450,000 to 600,000 distinct CDR3 sequences, 14% appearing once. This clonotype was found many times. Germline V gene data show CDR1 as DFQATT and CDR2 as SNEGSKA (reference sequence). This CDR3 has 18 residues. V gave up 4 bases and J gave up 4 bases; unmatched junction bases: 15.

The sample was blood. The rearrangement joins TRBV20-1 to TRBJ2-5, with TRBD2 matching 13 bases. The sequence was obtained from a woman aged 40 to 50 with Graves' hyperthyroidism. Here the CDR3 reads CSATPTLAGGPIGETQYF. In DNA form, the CDR3 reads TGCAGTGCTACCCCCACACTAGCGGGAGGGCCTATAGGAGAGACCCAGTACTTC.